A single sample gave rise to the 5 T cell receptor beta chains below, sequenced in a study of shared clonotypes between healthy human individuals. Sequenced by immunoSEQ multiplex PCR; TCRdb stores in-frame clones only, minus some. The repertoire holds over 2,000,000 clones, with just over 90% as singletons. The naive CD8 subset, CD45RO-negative cells positively selected for CCR7, excluded terminally differentiated effector memory CD45RA+ cells. Sequencing was performed on naive CD8+ T cells from PBMCs. The receptors were sampled from a man aged 18-30 years in good health. Some clones in this sample may be carry-over from other donors' samples.

The V gene is TRBV2, the J gene TRBJ2-7, with TRBD1 matching 8 bases. The V and J ends lost 7 bases and 5 bases, in that order; junction bases with no gene match: 10. There are 14 residues in the CDR3. Germline V gene data show CDR1 as SNHLY and CDR2 as FYNNEI. The CDR3 spells CASTTYDRGNEQYF. Here the CDR3 DNA reads TGTGCCAGCACAACTTACGACAGGGGTAACGAGCAGTACTTC.

The gene calls are TRBV6-6 and TRBJ2-3; either TRBD1 or TRBD2 may fit D (5 bases each). The CDR3 runs 13 residues. Trimming left V 5 bases short and J 5 bases short, with 11 bases between. Per germline, CDR1 MNHNY and CDR2 SVGAGI (reference sequence). CDR3 protein: CASSNNGGDTQYF. The CDR3 coding sequence is TGTGCCAGCAGTAACAATGGGGGAGATACGCAGTATTTT.

The rearrangement links TRBV27 to TRBJ2-5, with 8 bases matching TRBD1. The CDR3 has 15 amino acids. Germline V lookup: CDR1 MNHEY, CDR2 SMNVEV (reference sequence). The V segment lost 3 bases and the J segment 5 bases; nucleotides outside the gene matches: 8. In DNA form, the CDR3 reads TGTGCCAGCAGTTTTAACAGGGGGTTCGCGGAGACCCAGTACTTC. Translation gives CASSFNRGFAETQYF.

This chain joins TRBV7-9 and TRBJ2-7; no clear D gene. Trimming cost V 3 bases and J 5 bases, with 8 bases left between them. CDR1 is SEHNR and CDR2 is FQNEAQ in the germline V gene (reference sequence). The CDR3 extends over 12 amino acids. CDR3 sequence (DNA): TGTGCCAGCAGCTTCCCTACCCACGAGCAGTACTTC. Translated: CASSFPTHEQYF. The full variable domain, completed using reference TRBV7-9 and TRBJ2-7, is DTGVSQNPRHKITKRGQNVTFRCDPISEHNRLYWYRQTLGQGPEFLTYFQNEAQLEKSRLLSDRFSAERPKGSFSTLEIQRTEQGDSAMYLCASSFPTHEQYFGPGTRLTVT.

The rearrangement links TRBV5-1 to TRBJ1-2; D is perhaps TRBD1 (5 bases). The ends were cut back, 2 bases at V and 4 bases at J, with 15 bases in the middle. The CDR3 loop spans 15 amino acids. CDR1 is SGHRS, CDR2 YFSETQ, per germline. The CDR3 protein is CASSFSEGPGYGYTF. DNA for the CDR3: TGCGCCAGCAGCTTTTCAGAGGGGCCCGGCTATGGCTACACCTTC.